This T cell receptor (beta chain) appears in the sequencing data of a study of blood T cell repertoires in COVID-19. This CDR3 has 11 residues. Looked up from germline, CDR1 is DFQATT and CDR2 is SNEGSKA (reference sequence). Trimming cost V 4 bases and J 8 bases, with 9 bases left between them. Across 20 to 25 US areas, participants ranged in age from about 18 to 90 years. Among Cohort 3 donors, those recovered had two negative PCRs, clearance, or symptom resolution. Original analysis: Quantification of nucleated cells was approximated via reference gene primer amplification. The protocol was immunoSEQ multiplex PCR, while the TCRdb copy is restricted to in-frame clones and leaves out a portion. Clone size and the V and J calls come from that table; the DNA yielded D and trimming. The repertoire holds roughly 520,000 clones, with approximately 87% as singletons.

The chain links TRBV20-1 to TRBJ2-1; D call uncertain. Sequenced sample: PBMCs or T cells enriched from blood (not recorded which). The receptor comes from a woman in her forties who had recovered from COVID-19. Written as DNA, the CDR3 is TGCAGTGCTACGCCGGTGGATGAGCAGTTCTTC. It is translated as CSATPVDEQFF.